A single T cell receptor (beta chain) is shown here with its context. The CDR3 runs 16 residues. V shed 4 bases, J shed 2 bases, and the junction held 9 bases outside the gene matches. Germline values: CDR1 MGHRA, CDR2 YSYEKL. TCRdb's copy holds only in-frame clones and misses some; the assay was immunoSEQ multiplex PCR. The table lists almost 400,000 clones, 89% of them singletons. This sample stems from a study of blood T cell repertoires in COVID-19. Participant-given clinical history determined each cohort assignment. This TCR derives from a woman younger than 45 who had recovered from COVID-19. The sample comprised PBMCs or T cells enriched from blood (not recorded which). The gene calls are TRBV4-1 and TRBJ2-7; 9 bases map to TRBD1. CDR3 in DNA: TGCGCCAGCAGCCGCGTTTCGGGGACAGGGACCTACGAGCAGTACTTC. This encodes CASSRVSGTGTYEQYF.